This TCR beta chain stems from a study of blood T cells in healthy people across ages. Study results and limitations: Diversity estimates drawn from one million T cells were deemed underestimates.

With respect to this clonotype: The antigen remains unidentified.

The V gene's germline CDR1 is GTSNPN and CDR2 SVGIG (reference sequence). Trimming pared 4 bases from V and 3 bases from J, leaving 21 bases between. This CDR3 spans 17 amino acids. PCR was performed a second time for about 6 to 11 cycles using a sample-barcoded 5' primer and a J-beta primer mix. TCRdb ran MiXCR on the 5' RACE reads and lists one entry per CDR3 protein. The sample has approximately 700,000 distinct CDR3 sequences, approximately 29% seen once. Per-sample yields of isolated PBMCs were at least 6 million. This TCR was recovered from a woman at least 80 years old in good health. The sequencing input was blood. The chain links TRBV30 to TRBJ1-4, with D maybe TRBD1 (6 bases). In DNA form, the CDR3 reads TGTGCCTGGACCCCCCCCGGGGGGCTAAGATCTAATGAAAAACTGTTTTTT. Amino acid sequence: CAWTPPGGLRSNEKLFF.